The rows below give T cell receptor beta chains drawn from one sample of a study of blood T cell repertoires in COVID-19. Method: immunoSEQ multiplex PCR; TCRdb's copy keeps in-frame clones and lacks some. Counted here are around 250,000 clones, approximately 83% occurring once; the ten biggest clones make up about 3.4%. Material: PBMCs or T cells enriched from blood (not recorded which). These receptors came from a man aged 50 or older who had recovered from COVID-19. Each CDR3 is given with its conserved first and last residue. The order of the fields is J gene, clone size, D gene, V gene, CDR3 DNA, CDR3 protein. D genes are given only for firm matches. Clone sizes are given selectively: once, few, many, or a class where the clone is expanded.

>TRBJ1-1|NA|TRBD1|TRBV3-1/TRBV3-2
TGTGCCAGCAGCCAATTCCAGGGGGCCCACTCTGAAGCTTTCTTT
CASSQFQGAHSEAFF
>TRBJ2-5|NA|TRBD2|TRBV11-3
TGTGCCAGCAGCTCGCAAGGGACTAGCGGGAGCAAGACCCAGTACTTC
CASSSQGTSGSKTQYF
>TRBJ2-5|NA|TRBD2|TRBV3-1/TRBV3-2
TGTGCCAGCAGCCCGGGACTAGCGGGGGGAGGGGAGACCCAGTACTTC
CASSPGLAGGGETQYF
>TRBJ2-1|NA|NA|TRBV15
TGTGCCACCAGCAGGTTAGCCGGCAACAATGAGCAGTTCTTC
CATSRLAGNNEQFF
>TRBJ2-7|NA|TRBD2|TRBV6-2/TRBV6-3
TGTGCCAGCAGTTACGGGCTAGCGGGAGCCTACGAGCAGTACTTC
CASSYGLAGAYEQYF
>TRBJ1-6|NA|TRBD1|TRBV4-3
TGCGCCAGCAGCCAAGAAGGGACAGGGGGCTCCTATAATTCACCCCTCCACTTT
CASSQEGTGGSYNSPLHF
>TRBJ2-3|NA|NA|TRBV19
TGTGCCAGTAGTGTGACAGGCACAGATACGCAGTATTTT
CASSVTGTDTQYF
>TRBJ2-1|NA|TRBD2|TRBV6-5
TGTGCCAGCAGCGGACTAGCGGGAACCCGGGGGCAGTTCTTC
CASSGLAGTRGQFF
>TRBJ1-5|NA|NA|TRBV7-2
TGTGCCAGCAGCTTAACTACCAATCAGCCCCAGCATTTT
CASSLTTNQPQHF
>TRBJ1-2|once|NA|TRBV5-1
TGCGCCAGCAGCTCGTCTACAGGGTGGGGCTACACCTTC
CASSSSTGWGYTF
>TRBJ2-6|NA|NA|TRBV12-5
TGTGCTAGTGGCCAACGGGTTCCTGGGGCCAACGTCCTGACTTTC
CASGQRVPGANVLTF
>TRBJ1-5|NA|NA|TRBV27
TGTGCCAGCAGTCCCTGGACAGTTAGCAATCAGCCCCAGCATTTT
CASSPWTVSNQPQHF
>TRBJ1-2|NA|TRBD1|TRBV25-1
TGTGCCAGCAGTGAATTGGACAGGAACTATGGCTACACCTTC
CASSELDRNYGYTF
>TRBJ1-1|few|NA|TRBV30
TGTGCCTGGACCTTCAGGCGGGGTGTCACTGAAGCTTTCTTT
CAWTFRRGVTEAFF